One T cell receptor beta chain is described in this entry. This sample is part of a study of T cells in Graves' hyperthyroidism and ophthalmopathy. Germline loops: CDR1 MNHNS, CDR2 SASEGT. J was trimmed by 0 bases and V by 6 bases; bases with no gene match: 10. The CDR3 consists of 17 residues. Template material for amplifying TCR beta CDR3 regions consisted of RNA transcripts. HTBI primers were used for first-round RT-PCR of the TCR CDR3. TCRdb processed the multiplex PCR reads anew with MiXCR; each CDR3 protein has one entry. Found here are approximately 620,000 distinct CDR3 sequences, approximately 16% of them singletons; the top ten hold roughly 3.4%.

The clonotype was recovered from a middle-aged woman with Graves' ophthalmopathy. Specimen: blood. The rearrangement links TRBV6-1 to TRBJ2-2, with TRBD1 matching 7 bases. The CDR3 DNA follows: TGTGCCAGCAGAAGAAAGGGACAGAGCTCGAACACCGGGGAGCTGTTTTTT. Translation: CASRRKGQSSNTGELFF.